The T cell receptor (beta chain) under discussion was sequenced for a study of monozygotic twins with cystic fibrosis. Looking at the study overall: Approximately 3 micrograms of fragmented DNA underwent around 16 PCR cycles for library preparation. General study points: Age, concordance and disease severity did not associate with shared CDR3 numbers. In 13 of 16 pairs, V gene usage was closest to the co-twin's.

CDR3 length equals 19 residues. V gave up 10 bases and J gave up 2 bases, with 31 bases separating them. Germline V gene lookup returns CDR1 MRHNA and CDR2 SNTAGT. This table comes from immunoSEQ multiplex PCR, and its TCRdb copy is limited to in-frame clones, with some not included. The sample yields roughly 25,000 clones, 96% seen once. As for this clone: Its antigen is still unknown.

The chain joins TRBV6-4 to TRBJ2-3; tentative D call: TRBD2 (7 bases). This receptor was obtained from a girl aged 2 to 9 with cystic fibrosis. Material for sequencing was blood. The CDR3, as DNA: TGTGCCATTCCGCGACCGGGGGGCGGAAAACACGCTCCCACAGATACGCAGTATTTT. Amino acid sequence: CAIPRPGGGKHAPTDTQYF.